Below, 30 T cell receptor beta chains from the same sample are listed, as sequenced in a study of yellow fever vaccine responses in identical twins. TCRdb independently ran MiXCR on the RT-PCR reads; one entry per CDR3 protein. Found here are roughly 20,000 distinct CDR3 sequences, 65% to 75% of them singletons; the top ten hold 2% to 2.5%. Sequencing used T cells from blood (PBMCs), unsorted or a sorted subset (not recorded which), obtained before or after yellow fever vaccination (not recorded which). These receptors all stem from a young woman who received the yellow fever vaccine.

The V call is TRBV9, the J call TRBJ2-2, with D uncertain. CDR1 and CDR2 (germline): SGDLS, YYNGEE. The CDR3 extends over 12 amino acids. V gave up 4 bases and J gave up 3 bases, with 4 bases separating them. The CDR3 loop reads CASSPYTGELFF. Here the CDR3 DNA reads TGTGCCAGCAGCCCTTACACCGGGGAGCTGTTTTTT. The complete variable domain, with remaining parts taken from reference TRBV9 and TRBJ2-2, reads DSGVTQTPKHLITATGQRVTLRCSPRSGDLSVYWYQQSLDQGLQFLIQYYNGEERAKGNILERFSAQQFPDLHSELNLSSLELGDSALYFCASSPYTGELFFGEGSRLTVL.

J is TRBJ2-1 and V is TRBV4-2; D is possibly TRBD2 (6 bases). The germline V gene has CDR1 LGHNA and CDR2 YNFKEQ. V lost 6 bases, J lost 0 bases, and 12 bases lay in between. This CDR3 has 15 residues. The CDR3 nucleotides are TGTGCCAGCAGGGGGGACTTCCGCTCCTACAATGAGCAGTTCTTC. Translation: CASRGDFRSYNEQFF.

As DNA, the CDR3 is TGTGCCAGCAGACCCACTAGCGGGAGGGCCGCCGGGGAGCTGTTTTTT. This gives the protein CASRPTSGRAAGELFF. The chain employs TRBV11-1 and TRBJ2-2; 13 bases map to TRBD2. The ends lost 6 bases at V and 6 bases at J; junction bases unmatched: 7. Germline values: CDR1 SGHAT, CDR2 FQDESV (reference sequence). CDR3 size: 16 residues.

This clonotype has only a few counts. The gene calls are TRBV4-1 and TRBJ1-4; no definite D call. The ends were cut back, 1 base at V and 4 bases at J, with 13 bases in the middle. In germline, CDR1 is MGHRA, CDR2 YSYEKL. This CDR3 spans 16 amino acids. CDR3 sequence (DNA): TGCGCCAGCAGCCAAGTAGGCAGCGGGTTTAATGAAAAACTGTTTTTT. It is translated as CASSQVGSGFNEKLFF.

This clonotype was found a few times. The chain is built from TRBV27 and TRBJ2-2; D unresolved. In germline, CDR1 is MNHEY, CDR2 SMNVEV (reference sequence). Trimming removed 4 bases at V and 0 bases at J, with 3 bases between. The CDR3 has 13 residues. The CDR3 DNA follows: TGTGCCAGCAGTTCCGCGAACACCGGGGAGCTGTTTTTT. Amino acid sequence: CASSSANTGELFF.

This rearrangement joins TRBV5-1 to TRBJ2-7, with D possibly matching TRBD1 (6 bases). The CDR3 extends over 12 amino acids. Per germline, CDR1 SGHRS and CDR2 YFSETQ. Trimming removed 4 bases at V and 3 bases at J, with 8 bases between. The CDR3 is CASSPQGYEQYF. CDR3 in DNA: TGCGCCAGCAGCCCACAGGGCTACGAGCAGTACTTC.

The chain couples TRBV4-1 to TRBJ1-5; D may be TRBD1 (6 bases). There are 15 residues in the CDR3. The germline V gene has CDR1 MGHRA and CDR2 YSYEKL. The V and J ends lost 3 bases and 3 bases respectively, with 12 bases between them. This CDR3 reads CASSQGGQYNQPQHF. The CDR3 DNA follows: TGCGCCAGCAGCCAGGGTGGACAGTACAATCAGCCCCAGCATTTT.

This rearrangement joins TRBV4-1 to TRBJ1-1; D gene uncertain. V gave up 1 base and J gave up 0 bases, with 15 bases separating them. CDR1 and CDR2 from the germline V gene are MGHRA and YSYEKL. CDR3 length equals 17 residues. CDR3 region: CASSQGPPGALNTEAFF. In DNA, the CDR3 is TGCGCCAGCAGCCAAGGGCCCCCAGGAGCACTGAACACTGAAGCTTTCTTT.

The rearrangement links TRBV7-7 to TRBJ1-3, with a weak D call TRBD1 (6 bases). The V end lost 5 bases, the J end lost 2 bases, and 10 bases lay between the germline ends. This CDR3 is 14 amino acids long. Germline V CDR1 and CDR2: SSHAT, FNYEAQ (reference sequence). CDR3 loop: CASSPGDTGNTIYF. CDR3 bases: TGTGCCAGCAGCCCAGGGGACACTGGAAACACCATATATTTT.

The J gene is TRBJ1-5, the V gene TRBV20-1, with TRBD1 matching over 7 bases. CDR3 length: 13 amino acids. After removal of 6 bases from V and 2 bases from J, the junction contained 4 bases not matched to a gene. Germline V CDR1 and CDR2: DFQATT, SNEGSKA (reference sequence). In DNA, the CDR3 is TGCAGTGCCCCTGGGACAGGCAATCAGCCCCAGCATTTT. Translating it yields CSAPGTGNQPQHF.

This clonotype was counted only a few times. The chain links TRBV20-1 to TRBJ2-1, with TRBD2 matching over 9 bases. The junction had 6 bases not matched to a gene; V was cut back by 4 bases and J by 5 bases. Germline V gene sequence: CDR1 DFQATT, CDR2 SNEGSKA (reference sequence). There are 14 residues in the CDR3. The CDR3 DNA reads TGCAGTGCTACGAGGACTAGCGCTAACAATGAGCAGTTCTTC. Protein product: CSATRTSANNEQFF.

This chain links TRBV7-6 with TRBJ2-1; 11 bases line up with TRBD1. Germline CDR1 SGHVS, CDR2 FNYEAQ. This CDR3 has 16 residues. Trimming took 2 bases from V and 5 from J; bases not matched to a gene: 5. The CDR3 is CASSLSDRGRNNEQFF. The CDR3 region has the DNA TGTGCCAGCAGCTTATCGGACAGGGGGCGAAACAATGAGCAGTTCTTC.

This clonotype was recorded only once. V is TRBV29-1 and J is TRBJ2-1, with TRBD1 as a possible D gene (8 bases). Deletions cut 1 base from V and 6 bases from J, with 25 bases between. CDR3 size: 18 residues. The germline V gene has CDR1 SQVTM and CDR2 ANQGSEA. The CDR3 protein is CSVEVSGGLGGPVNEQFF. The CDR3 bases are TGCAGCGTTGAAGTTTCAGGGGGCCTGGGAGGGCCTGTCAATGAGCAGTTCTTC.

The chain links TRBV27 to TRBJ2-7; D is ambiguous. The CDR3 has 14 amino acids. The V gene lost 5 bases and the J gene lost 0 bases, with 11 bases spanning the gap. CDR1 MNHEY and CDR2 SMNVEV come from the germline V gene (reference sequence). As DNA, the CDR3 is TGTGCCAGCAGTCTCTACATTAACTCCTACGAGCAGTACTTC. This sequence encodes CASSLYINSYEQYF.

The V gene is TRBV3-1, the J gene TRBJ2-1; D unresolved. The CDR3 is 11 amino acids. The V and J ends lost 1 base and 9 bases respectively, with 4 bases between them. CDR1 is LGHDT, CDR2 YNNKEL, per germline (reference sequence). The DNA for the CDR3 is TGTGCCAGCAGCCAAGTATCTGAGCAGTTCTTC. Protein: CASSQVSEQFF.

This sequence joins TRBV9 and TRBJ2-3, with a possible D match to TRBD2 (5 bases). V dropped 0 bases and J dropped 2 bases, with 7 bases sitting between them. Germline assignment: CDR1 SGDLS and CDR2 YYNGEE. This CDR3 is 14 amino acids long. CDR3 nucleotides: TGTGCCAGCAGCGTAGCGGGGATCACAGATACGCAGTATTTT. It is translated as CASSVAGITDTQYF.

This chain's CDR3 is CASSPRDSSRPLHF. The CDR3 nucleotides are TGTGCCAGCTCACCACGGGACAGTTCCCGGCCCCTCCACTTT. V gene TRBV18 combines with J gene TRBJ1-6, with 7 bases identical to TRBD1. With 1 base clipped from V and 13 bases from J, the junction kept 7 bases outside the gene matches. This CDR3 comprises 14 residues. CDR1 is KGHSH and CDR2 is LQKENI in the germline V gene.

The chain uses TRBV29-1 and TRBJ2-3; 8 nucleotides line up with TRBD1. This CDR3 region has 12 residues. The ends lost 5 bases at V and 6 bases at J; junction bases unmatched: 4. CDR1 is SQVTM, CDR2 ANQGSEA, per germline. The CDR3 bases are TGCAGCGTTTCGGGACAGGTGGATACGCAGTATTTT. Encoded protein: CSVSGQVDTQYF.

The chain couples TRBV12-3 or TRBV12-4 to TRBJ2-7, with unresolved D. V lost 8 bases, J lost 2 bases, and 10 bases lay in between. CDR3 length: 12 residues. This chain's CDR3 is CASSRFPYEQYF. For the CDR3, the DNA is TGTGCCAGCTCAAGGTTCCCCTACGAGCAGTACTTC.

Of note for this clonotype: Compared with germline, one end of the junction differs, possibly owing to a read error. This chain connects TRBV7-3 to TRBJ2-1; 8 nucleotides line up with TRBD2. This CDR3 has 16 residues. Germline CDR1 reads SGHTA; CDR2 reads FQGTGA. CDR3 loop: CATTIWREVSHNEQFF. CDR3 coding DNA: TGTGCCACCACTATCTGGCGGGAGGTCTCCCACAATGAGCAGTTCTTC.

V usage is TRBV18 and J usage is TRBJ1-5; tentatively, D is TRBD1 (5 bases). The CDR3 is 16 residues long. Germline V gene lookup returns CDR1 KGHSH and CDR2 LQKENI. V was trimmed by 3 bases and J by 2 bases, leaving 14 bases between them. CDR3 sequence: CASSPRGPLGNQPQHF. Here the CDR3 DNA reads TGTGCCAGCTCACCTCGGGGACCACTGGGCAATCAGCCCCAGCATTTT. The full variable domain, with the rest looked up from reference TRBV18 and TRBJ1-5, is NAGVMQNPRHLVRRRGQEARLRCSPMKGHSHVYWYRQLPEEGLKFMVYLQKENIIDESGMPKERFSAEFPKEGPSILRIQQVVRGDSAAYFCASSPRGPLGNQPQHFGDGTRLSIL.

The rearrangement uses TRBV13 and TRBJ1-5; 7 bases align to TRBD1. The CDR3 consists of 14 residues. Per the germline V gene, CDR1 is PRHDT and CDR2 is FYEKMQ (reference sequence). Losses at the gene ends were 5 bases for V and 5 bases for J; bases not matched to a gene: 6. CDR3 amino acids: CASSPRDRDQPQHF. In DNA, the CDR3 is TGTGCCAGCAGCCCCCGGGACAGAGATCAGCCCCAGCATTTT.

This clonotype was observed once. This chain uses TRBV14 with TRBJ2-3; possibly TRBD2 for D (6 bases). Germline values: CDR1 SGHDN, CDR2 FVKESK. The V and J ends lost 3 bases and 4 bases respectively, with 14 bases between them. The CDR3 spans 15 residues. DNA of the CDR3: TGTGCCAGCAGCCAGGCGGGACCCCTCCCAGATACGCAGTATTTT. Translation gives CASSQAGPLPDTQYF.

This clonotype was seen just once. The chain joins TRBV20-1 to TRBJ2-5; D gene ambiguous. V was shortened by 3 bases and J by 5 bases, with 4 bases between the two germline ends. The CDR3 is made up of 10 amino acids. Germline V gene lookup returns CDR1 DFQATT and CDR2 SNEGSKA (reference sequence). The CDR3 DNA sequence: TGCAGTGCTAGTGGGGAGACCCAGTACTTC. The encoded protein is CSASGETQYF.

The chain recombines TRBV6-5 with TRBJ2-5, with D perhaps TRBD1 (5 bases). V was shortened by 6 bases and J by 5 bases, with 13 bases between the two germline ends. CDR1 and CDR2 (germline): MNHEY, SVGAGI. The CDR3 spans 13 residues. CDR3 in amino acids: CASRRAAGETQYF. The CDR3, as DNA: TGTGCCAGCAGAAGGGCCGCAGGGGAGACCCAGTACTTC.

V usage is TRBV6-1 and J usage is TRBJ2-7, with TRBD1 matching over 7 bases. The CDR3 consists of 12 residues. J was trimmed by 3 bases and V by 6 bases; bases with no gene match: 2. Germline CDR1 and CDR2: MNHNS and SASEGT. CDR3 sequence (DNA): TGTGCCAGCAGGGGACAGCACTACGAGCAGTACTTC. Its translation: CASRGQHYEQYF.

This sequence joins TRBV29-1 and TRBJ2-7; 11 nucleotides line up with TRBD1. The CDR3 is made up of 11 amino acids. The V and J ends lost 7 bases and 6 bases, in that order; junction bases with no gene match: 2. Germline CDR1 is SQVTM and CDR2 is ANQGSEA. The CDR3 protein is CSAGTGGEQYF. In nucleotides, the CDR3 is TGCAGCGCCGGGACAGGGGGCGAGCAGTACTTC.

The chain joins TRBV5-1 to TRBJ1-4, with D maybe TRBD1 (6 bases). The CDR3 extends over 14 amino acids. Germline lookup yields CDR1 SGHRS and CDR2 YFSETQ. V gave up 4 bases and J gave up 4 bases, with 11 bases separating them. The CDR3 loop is CASSKDSVNEKLFF. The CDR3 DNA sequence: TGCGCCAGCAGCAAGGACAGCGTTAATGAAAAACTGTTTTTT.

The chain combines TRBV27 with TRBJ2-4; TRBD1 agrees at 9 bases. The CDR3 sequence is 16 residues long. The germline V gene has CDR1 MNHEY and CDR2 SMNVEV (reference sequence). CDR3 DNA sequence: TGTGCGAAGAGTGAACAGGGGGCCACCTTCAGAAACATTCAGTACTTC. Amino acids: CAKSEQGATFRNIQYF.

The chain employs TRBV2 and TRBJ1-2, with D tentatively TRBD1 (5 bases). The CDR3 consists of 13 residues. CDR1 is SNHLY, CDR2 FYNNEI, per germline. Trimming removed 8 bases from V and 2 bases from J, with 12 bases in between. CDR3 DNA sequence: TGTGCCAGCCGGCCGTGGGGGAACTATGGCTACACCTTC. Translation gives CASRPWGNYGYTF. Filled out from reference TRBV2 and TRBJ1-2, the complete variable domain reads EPEVTQTPSHQVTQMGQEVILRCVPISNHLYFYWYRQILGQKVEFLVSFYNNEISEKSEIFDDQFSVERPDGSNFTLKIRSTKLEDSAMYFCASRPWGNYGYTFGSGTRLTVV.